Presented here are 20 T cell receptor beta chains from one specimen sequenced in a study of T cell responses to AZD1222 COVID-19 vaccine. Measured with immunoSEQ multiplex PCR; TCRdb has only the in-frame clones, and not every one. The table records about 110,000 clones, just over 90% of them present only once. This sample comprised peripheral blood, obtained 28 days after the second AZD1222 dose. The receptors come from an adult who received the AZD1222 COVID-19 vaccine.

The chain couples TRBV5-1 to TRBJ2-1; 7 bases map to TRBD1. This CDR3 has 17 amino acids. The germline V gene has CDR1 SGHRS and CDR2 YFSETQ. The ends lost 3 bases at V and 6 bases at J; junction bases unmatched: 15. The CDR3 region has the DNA TGCGCCAGCAGCTCGACCGGGACAGACTTCGGAGGCAATGAGCAGTTCTTC. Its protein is CASSSTGTDFGGNEQFF.

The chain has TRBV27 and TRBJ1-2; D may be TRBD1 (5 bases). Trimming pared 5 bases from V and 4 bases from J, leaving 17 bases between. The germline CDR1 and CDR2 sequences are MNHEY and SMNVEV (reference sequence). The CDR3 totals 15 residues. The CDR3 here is CASSLSAQAIYGYTF. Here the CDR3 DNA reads TGTGCCAGCAGTCTAAGTGCACAGGCGATCTATGGCTACACCTTC.

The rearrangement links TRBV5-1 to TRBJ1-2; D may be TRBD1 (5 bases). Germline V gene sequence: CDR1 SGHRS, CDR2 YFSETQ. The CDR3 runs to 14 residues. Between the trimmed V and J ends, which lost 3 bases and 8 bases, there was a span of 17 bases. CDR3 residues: CASSYGTPPRGYTF. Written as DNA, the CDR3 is TGCGCCAGCAGCTACGGGACGCCGCCTCGCGGCTACACCTTC.

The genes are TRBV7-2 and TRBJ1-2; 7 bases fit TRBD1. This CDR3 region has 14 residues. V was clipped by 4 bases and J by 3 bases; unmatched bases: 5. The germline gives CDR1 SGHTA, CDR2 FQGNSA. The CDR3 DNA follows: TGTGCCAGCAGCTCCAGGGGGGACGACTATGGCTACACCTTC. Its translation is CASSSRGDDYGYTF.

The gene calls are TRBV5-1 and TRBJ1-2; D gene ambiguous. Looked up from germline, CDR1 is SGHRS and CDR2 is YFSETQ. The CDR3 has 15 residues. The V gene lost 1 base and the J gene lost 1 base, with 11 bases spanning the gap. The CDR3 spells CASSLPPPNNYGYTF. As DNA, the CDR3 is TGCGCCAGCAGCTTGCCTCCACCCAATAACTATGGCTACACCTTC.

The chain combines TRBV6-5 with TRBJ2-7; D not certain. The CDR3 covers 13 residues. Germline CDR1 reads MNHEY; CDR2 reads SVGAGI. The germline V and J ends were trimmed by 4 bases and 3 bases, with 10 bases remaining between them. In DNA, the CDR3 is TGTGCCAGCAGTTGGACCGACCGCTACGAGCAGTACTTC. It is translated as CASSWTDRYEQYF.

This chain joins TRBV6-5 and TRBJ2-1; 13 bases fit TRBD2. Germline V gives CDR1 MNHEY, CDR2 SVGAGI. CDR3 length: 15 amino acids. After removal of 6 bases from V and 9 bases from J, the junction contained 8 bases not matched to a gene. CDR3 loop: CASRNRLAGGGEQFF. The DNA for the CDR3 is TGTGCCAGCAGAAACCGACTAGCGGGGGGTGGTGAGCAGTTCTTC.

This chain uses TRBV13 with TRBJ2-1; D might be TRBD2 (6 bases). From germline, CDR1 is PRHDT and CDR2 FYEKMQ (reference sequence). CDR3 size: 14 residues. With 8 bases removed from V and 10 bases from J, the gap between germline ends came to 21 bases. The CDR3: CASFEEGRPKEQFF. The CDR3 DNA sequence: TGTGCCAGCTTCGAGGAGGGCCGACCAAAGGAGCAGTTCTTC.

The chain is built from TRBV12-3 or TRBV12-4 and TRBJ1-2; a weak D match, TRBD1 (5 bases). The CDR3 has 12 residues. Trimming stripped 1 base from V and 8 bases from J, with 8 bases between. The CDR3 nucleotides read TGTGCCAGCAGTTTAGGGGGACTCGGCTACACCTTC. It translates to CASSLGGLGYTF.

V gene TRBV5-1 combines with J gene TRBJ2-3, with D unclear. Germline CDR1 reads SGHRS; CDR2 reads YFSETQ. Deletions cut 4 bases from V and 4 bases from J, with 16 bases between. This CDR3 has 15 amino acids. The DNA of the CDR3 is TGCGCCAGCAGCCTGGGCACTCCTGCGGCAGATACGCAGTATTTT. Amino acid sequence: CASSLGTPAADTQYF.

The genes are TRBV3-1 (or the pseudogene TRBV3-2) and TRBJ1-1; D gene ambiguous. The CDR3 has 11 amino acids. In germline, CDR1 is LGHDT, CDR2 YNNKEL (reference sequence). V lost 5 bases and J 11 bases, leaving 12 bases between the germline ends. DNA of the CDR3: TGTGCCAGCAGCAACGAAGGGAGGGCTTTCTTT. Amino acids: CASSNEGRAFF.

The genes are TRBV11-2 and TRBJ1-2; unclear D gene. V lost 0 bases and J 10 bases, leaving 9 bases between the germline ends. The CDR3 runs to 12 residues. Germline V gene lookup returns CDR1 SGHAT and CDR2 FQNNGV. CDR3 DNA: TGTGCCAGCAGCTTAGACCTTTGGTACTACACCTTC. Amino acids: CASSLDLWYYTF. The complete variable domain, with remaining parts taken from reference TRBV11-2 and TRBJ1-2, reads EAGVAQSPRYKIIEKRQSVAFWCNPISGHATLYWYQQILGQGPKLLIQFQNNGVVDDSQLPKDRFSAERLKGVDSTLKIQPAKLEDSAVYLCASSLDLWYYTFGSGTRLTVV.

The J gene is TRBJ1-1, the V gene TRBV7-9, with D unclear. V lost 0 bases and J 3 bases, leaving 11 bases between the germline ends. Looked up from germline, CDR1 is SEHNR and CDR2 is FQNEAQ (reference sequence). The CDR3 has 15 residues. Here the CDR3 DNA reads TGTGCCAGCAGCTTAGCGCGCAGAGAGGACACTGAAGCTTTCTTT. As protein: CASSLARREDTEAFF. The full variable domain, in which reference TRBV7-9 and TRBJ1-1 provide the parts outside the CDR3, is DTGVSQNPRHKITKRGQNVTFRCDPISEHNRLYWYRQTLGQGPEFLTYFQNEAQLEKSRLLSDRFSAERPKGSFSTLEIQRTEQGDSAMYLCASSLARREDTEAFFGQGTRLTVV.

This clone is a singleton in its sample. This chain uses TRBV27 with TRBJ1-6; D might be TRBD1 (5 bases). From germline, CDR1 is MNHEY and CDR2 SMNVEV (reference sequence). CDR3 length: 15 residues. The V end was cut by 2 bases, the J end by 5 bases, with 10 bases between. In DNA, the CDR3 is TGTGCCAGCAGTTTAAGGGGCCTAAATAATTCACCCCTCCACTTT. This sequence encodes CASSLRGLNNSPLHF.

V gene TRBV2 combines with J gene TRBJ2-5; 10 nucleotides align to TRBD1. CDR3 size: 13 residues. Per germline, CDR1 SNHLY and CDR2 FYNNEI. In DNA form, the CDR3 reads TGTGGGGTCCGACAGGGGGCTGCGGAGACCCAGTACTTC. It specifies CGVRQGAAETQYF.

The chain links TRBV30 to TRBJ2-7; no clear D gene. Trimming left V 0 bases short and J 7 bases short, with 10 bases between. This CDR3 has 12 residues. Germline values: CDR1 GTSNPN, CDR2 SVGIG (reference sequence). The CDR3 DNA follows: TGTGCCTGGAGTGTAGGGCCCCAGGAGCAGTACTTC. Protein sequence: CAWSVGPQEQYF.

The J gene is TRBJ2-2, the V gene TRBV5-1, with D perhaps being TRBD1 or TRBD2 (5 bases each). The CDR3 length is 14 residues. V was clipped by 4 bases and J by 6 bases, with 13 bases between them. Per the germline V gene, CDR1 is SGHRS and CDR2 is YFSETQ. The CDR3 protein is CASSGGTTAGELFF. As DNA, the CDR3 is TGCGCCAGCAGCGGTGGGACGACGGCCGGGGAGCTGTTTTTT.

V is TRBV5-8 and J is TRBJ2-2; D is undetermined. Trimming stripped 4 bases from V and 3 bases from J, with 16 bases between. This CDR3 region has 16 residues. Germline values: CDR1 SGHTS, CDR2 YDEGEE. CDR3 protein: CASSPDDSPHTGELFF. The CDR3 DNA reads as TGTGCCAGCAGCCCAGACGACTCGCCCCACACCGGGGAGCTGTTTTTT.

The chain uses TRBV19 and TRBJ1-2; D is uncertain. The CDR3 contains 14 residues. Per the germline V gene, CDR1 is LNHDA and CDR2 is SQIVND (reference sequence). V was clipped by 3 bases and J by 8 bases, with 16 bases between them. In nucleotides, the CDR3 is TGTGCCAGTAGTATCCTCGGGATAGATTGGGGCTACACCTTC. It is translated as CASSILGIDWGYTF.

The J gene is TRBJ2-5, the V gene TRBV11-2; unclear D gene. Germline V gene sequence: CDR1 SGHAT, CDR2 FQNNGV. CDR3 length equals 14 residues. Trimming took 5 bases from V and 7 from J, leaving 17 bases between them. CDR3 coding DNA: TGTGCCAGCAGCAAAGAGCCCGCCGCGGTGACCCAGTACTTC. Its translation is CASSKEPAAVTQYF.